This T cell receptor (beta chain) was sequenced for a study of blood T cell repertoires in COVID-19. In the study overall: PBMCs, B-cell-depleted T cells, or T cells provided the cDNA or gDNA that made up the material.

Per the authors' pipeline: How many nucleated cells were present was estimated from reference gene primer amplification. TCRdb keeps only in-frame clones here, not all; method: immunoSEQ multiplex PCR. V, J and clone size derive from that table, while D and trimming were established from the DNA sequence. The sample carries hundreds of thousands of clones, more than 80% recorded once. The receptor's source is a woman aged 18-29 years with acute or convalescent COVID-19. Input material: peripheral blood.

The DNA of the CDR3 is TGTGCCAGCAGGGGGGACAGGGCGGAAGGCTACACCTTC. Translated: CASRGDRAEGYTF. The rearrangement uses TRBV27 and TRBJ1-2; 9 bases are shared with TRBD1. There are 13 residues in the CDR3. V was clipped by 6 bases and J by 8 bases; unmatched bases: 7. Germline CDR1 MNHEY, CDR2 SMNVEV (reference sequence).